This T cell receptor (beta chain) is from a study of pediatric ulcerative colitis. Points from the study as a whole: Compared with controls, ulcerative colitis showed greater blood-rectum clone sharing. Repertoires came from total lymphocyte DNA, not specific subsets.

Controls had colonoscopy for suspected IBD, with normal endoscopy and no IBD the following year. The data were produced by immunoSEQ multiplex PCR, yet TCRdb's version contains in-frame clones alone and is incomplete. In the table there are about 60,000 clones, approximately 87% of which are singletons. A note on this clone: Its specificity is unknown.

Trimming shortened V by 0 bases and J by 1 base, and 18 bases separated the two germline ends. Germline loops: CDR1 MGHRA, CDR2 YSYEKL. This CDR3 contains 18 residues. The receptor's source is a boy aged 5-17 years who was a control in a study of pediatric ulcerative colitis. This chain links TRBV4-1 with TRBJ1-2, with D perhaps matching TRBD1 (6 bases). The sample taken for sequencing was blood. CDR3 in amino acids: CASSQDPPPRDNNYGYTF. The CDR3 DNA reads TGCGCCAGCAGCCAAGACCCCCCCCCGAGGGACAATAACTATGGCTACACCTTC.